This TCR beta chain comes out of a study of shared clonotypes between healthy human individuals (dated by TCRdb to 2018 to 2020). About the investigation overall: The cohort included three men and a couple of women between 18 and 49 years of age. For each donor, three plates each were used for CD4 naive and CD4 memory, two plates were used for CD8 naive, and one plate was used for CD8 memory. Blood TCR repertoires of 5 or 6 healthy adults were deeply sequenced to estimate repertoire size and the extent of clonotype sharing between individuals. To increase sequencing depth and limit assay-specific biases, different laboratories used diverse techniques to prepare libraries and sequence TCR repertoires. Leukapheresis yielded between about 0.94 and 10 billion PBMCs per donor.

TCR CDR3 regions were amplified from genomic DNA by multiplex PCR using the deep immunoSEQ assay. Extracted genomic DNA from each cell subset was spread evenly across all wells of several immunoSEQ 96-well plates, with each plate serving as a replicate. Each replicate PCR for sorted subsets received approximately 220 ng genomic DNA, equal to about 30,000 T cell genomes. Purified libraries were measured with a Qubit 3.0 fluorometer, size-checked on a Bioanalyzer 2100, and measured again with the KAPA Library Quantification kit. Every immunoSEQ 96-well plate was sequenced on a separate single-read 150-cycle Illumina NextSeq 550 flow cell. For the original study's pipeline: Because the immunoSEQ output included only junctional sequences and no quality scores, the filtering could not be the same as the filtering used for full-length reads. Sequences were annotated with PyIR, a Python wrapper for IgBLAST v1.9, using IMGT germline references to assign V/J genes and CDR3. Reads were removed for weak V/J assignments (E-value above 1e-6), missing CDR3, stop codons, out-of-frame junctions, or ambiguous translated residues. V3J clonotypes were defined as sequences sharing an identical inferred V gene, J gene, and CDR3 amino acid sequence. The percentage overlap between two repertoires was calculated by dividing the number of shared unique clonotypes by the size of the smaller repertoire. Three approaches were used to assess repertoire richness: RTK rarefaction, the Chao1 estimator, and Recon v2.1 estimates of unobserved clonotypes. For all TCRbeta clonotypes obtained by the gDNA method from a handful of donors, generation probabilities were computed with OLGA. Not all clones reach the TCRdb copy of this immuneACCESS table, which keeps in-frame sequences only. Checked studies attribute under half of the gap to unresolved V genes and leave the rest unexplained. The V and J calls and the clone size are those of that table, but D and trimming were determined from the DNA. For this sample there are roughly 1 million clones; roughly 80% appear just once. Approximately 1.5% of the sample is taken by the ten largest.

The CDR3 goes from the cysteine to the phenylalanine over 14 residues. CDR3 DNA is the only sequence kept; it has 42 bases, read in frame from the first base. Between the V and J ends, shortened by 5 bases and 4 bases respectively, the junction contains 14 bases. The germline V gene sets CDR1 to MDHEN and CDR2 to SYDVKM. The donors were healthy, HIV-negative adults who had no recently reported acute infections or vaccinations. Only Caucasian adults living in Nashville, Tennessee, USA were represented among the donors. CD4+ T cells were enriched through magnetic negative selection, after which naive cells were positively selected on CD45RA and the remaining negative fraction served as the memory subset. Blood was obtained by leukapheresis, after which PBMCs were separated by Ficoll-Histopaque density gradient centrifugation and cryopreserved in liquid nitrogen vapor phase. Purity and quantity of every magnetically sorted T cell population were checked by analytical flow cytometry. Genomic DNA was isolated from each sorted fraction and quantified by UV absorbance on a Nanodrop 2000c.

What the authors observed across the whole study: Larger estimated clonotype richness was generally found for naive subsets than for memory subsets. Sampling was limited to blood, and TCR repertoires in tissue likely differ from TCR repertoires in blood. Rarefaction of sorted-subset datasets indicated incomplete sequencing despite the large sequencing depth. Around 5.4% of naive CD4, roughly 3.6% of naive CD8, approximately 2.2% of memory CD4, and around 0.42% of memory CD8 clonotypes were shared across several donors. Clonotypes shared by all four sorted-subset donors showed higher generation probabilities than non-shared clonotypes. Based on pairwise subsampling, the degree of clonotype sharing among donors was expected to be affected by sequencing depth. The genetic and exposure-history diversity represented was limited by the small number of donors.

In regard to this clone: This receptor's antigen is unknown. No per-base quality is available; no much larger clone lies one base away.

Sequenced input: memory CD4+ T cells sorted from blood. Reading the label with the study, this specimen's cell subset or site is: CD45RA-negative fraction. The V and J segments used are TRBV28 and TRBJ2-5, with the identity of the D gene unclear. The sequence came from a man between 18 and 35 years old in good health. This receptor has the CDR3 CASSVGGIGETQYF. The DNA sequence is given as TGTGCCAGCAGTGTGGGTGGGATAGGAGAGACCCAGTACTTC.